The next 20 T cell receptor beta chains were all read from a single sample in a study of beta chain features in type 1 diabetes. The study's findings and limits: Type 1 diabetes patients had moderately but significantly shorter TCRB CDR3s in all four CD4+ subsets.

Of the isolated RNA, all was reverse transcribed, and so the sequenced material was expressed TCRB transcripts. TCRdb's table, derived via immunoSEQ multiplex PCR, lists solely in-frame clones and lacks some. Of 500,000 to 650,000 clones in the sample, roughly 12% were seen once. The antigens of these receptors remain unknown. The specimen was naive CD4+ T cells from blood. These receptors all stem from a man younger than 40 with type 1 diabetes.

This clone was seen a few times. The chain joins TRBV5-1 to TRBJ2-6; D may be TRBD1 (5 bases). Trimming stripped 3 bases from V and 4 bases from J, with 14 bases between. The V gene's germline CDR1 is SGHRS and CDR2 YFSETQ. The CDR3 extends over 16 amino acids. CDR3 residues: CASSSTRGTGANVLTF. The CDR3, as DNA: TGCGCCAGCAGCTCAACAAGGGGTACCGGGGCCAACGTCCTGACTTTC. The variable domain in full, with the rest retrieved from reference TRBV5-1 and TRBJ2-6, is KAGVTQTPRYLIKTRGQQVTLSCSPISGHRSVSWYQQTPGQGLQFLFEYFSETQRNKGNFPGRFSGRQFSNSRSEMNVSTLELGDSALYLCASSSTRGTGANVLTFGAGSRLTVL.

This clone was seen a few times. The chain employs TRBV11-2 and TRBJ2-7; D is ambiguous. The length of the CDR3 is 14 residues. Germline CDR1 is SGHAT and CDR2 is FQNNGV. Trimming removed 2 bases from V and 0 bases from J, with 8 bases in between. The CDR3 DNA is TGTGCCAGCAGCTTAAGTTATCGCTCCTACGAGCAGTACTTC. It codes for CASSLSYRSYEQYF.

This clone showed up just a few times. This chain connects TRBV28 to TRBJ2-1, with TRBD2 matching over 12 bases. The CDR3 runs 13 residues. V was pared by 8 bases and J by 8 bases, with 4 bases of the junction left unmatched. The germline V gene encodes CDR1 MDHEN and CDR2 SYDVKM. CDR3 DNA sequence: TGTGCCAGCCGACTAGCGGGGGAGGATGAGCAGTTCTTC. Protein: CASRLAGEDEQFF.

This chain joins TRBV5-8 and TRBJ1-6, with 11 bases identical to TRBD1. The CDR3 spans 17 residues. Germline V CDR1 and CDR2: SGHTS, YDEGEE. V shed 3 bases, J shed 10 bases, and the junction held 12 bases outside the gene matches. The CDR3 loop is CASSSLLTGTGGSPLHF. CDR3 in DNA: TGTGCCAGCAGCTCCCTTTTAACCGGGACAGGGGGATCACCCCTCCACTTT.

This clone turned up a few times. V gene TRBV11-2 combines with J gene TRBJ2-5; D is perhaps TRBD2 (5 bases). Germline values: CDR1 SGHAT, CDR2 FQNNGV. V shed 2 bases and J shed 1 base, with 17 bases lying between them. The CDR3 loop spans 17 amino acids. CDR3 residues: CASSLSPPAGLQETQYF. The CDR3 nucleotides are TGTGCCAGCAGCTTATCACCCCCCGCGGGCCTCCAAGAGACCCAGTACTTC. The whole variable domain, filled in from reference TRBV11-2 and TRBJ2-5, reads EAGVAQSPRYKIIEKRQSVAFWCNPISGHATLYWYQQILGQGPKLLIQFQNNGVVDDSQLPKDRFSAERLKGVDSTLKIQPAKLEDSAVYLCASSLSPPAGLQETQYFGPGTRLLVL.

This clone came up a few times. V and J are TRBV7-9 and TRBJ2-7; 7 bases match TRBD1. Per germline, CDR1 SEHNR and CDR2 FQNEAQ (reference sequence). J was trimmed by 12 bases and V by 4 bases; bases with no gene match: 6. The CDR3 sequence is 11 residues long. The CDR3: CASSSLTGMYF. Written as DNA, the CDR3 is TGTGCCAGCAGCTCTCTGACAGGGATGTACTTC.

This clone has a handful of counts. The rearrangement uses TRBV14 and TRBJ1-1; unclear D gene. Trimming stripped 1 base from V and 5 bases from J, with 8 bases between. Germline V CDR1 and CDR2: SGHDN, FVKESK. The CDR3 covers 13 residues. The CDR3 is CASSQALRTEAFF. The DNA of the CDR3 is TGTGCCAGCAGCCAAGCCCTAAGGACTGAAGCTTTCTTT. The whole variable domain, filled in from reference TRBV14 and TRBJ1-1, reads EAGVTQFPSHSVIEKGQTVTLRCDPISGHDNLYWYRRVMGKEIKFLLHFVKESKQDESGMPNNRFLAERTGGTYSTLKVQPAELEDSGVYFCASSQALRTEAFFGQGTRLTVV.

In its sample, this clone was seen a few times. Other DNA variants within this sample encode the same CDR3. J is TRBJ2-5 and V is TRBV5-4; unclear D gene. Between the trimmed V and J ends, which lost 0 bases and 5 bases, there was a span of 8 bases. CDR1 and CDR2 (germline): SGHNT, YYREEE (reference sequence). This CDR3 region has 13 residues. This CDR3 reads CASSLGGQETQYF. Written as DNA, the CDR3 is TGTGCCAGCAGCTTGGGGGGTCAGGAGACCCAGTACTTC.

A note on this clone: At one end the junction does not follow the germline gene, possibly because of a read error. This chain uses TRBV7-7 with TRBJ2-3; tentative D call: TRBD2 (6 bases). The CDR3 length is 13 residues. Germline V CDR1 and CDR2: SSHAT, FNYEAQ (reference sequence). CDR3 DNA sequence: TGTGCTAGCAGCTTAGCGGAAGGAGATACGCAGTATTTT. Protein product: CASSLAEGDTQYF.

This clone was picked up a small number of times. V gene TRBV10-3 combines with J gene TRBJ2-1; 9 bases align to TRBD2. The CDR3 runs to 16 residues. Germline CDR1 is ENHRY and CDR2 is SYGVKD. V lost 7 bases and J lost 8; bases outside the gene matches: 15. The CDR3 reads CAIKRQAAGGFDEQFF. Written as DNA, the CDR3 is TGTGCCATCAAGCGCCAGGCGGCGGGGGGGTTCGATGAGCAGTTCTTC.

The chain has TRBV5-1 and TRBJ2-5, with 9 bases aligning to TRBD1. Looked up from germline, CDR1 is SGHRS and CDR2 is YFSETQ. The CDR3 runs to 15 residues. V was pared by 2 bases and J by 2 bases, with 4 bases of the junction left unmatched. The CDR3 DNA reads TGCGCCAGCAGCTTATTGGGGACAGGGCAAGAGACCCAGTACTTC. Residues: CASSLLGTGQETQYF.

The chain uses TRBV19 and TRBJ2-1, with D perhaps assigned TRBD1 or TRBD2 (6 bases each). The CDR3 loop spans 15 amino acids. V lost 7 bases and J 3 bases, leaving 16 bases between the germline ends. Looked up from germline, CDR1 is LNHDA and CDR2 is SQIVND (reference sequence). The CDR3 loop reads CASTPIGGHYNEQFF. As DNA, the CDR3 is TGTGCCAGTACCCCCATTGGGGGGCACTACAATGAGCAGTTCTTC.

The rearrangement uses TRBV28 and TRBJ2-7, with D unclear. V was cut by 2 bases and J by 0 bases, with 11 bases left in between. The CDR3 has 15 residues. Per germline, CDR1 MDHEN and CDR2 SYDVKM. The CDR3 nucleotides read TGTGCCAGCAGTTTAACGACCTTCAGCTCCTACGAGCAGTACTTC. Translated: CASSLTTFSSYEQYF. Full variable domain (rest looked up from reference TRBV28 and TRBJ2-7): DVKVTQSSRYLVKRTGEKVFLECVQDMDHENMFWYRQDPGLGLRLIYFSYDVKMKEKGDIPEGYSVSREKKERFSLILESASTNQTSMYLCASSLTTFSSYEQYFGPGTRLTVT.

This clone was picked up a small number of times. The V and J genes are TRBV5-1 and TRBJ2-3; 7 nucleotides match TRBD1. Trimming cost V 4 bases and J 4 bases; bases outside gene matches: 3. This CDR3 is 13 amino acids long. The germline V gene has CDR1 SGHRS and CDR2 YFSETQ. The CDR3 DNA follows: TGCGCCAGCAGCGGCGACAGGGCAGATACGCAGTATTTT. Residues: CASSGDRADTQYF. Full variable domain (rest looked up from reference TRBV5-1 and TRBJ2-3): KAGVTQTPRYLIKTRGQQVTLSCSPISGHRSVSWYQQTPGQGLQFLFEYFSETQRNKGNFPGRFSGRQFSNSRSEMNVSTLELGDSALYLCASSGDRADTQYFGPGTRLTVL.

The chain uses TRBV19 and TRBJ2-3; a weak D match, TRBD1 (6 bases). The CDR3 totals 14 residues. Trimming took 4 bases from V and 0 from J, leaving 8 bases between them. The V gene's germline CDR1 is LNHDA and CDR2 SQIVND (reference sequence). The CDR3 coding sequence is TGTGCCAGTAGTAAAACAGGGAGCACAGATACGCAGTATTTT. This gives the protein CASSKTGSTDTQYF.

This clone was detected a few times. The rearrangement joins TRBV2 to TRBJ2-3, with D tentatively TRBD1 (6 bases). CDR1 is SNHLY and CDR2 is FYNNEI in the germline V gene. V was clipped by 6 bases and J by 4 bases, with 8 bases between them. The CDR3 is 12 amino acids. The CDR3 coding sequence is TGTGCCAGCAGCCAGGGGCCAGATACGCAGTATTTT. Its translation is CASSQGPDTQYF.

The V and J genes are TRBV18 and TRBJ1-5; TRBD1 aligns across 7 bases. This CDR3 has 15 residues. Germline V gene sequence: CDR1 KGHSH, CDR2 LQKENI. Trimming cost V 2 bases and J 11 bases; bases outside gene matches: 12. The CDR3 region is CASSPIAQGRTAQHF. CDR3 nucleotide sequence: TGTGCCAGCTCACCAATCGCACAGGGGAGGACGGCCCAGCATTTT.

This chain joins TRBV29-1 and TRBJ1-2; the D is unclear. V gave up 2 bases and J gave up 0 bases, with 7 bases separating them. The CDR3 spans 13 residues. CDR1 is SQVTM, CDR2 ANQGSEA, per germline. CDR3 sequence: CSVETAPNYGYTF. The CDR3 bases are TGCAGCGTTGAAACGGCACCTAACTATGGCTACACCTTC.

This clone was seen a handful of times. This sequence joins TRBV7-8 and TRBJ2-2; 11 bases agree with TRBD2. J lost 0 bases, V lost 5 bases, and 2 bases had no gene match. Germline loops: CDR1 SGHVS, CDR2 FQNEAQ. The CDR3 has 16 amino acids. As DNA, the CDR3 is TGTGCCAGCAGCCGGGGACTAGCGGCGAACACCGGGGAGCTGTTTTTT. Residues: CASSRGLAANTGELFF.

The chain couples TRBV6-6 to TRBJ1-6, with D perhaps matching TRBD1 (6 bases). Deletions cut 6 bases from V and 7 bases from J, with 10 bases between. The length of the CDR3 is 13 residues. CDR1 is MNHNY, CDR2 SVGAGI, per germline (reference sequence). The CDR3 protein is CASSPTGNSPLHF. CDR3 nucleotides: TGTGCCAGCAGCCCGACAGGCAATTCACCCCTCCACTTT.